This entry lists 10 T cell receptor beta chains sequenced from one sample in a study of T cell responses to AZD1222 COVID-19 vaccine (TCRdb year 2021). Library construction relied on the immunoSEQ multiplex PCR assay. In its TCRdb copy, this immuneACCESS table keeps in-frame sequences only and misses some clones. Where compared with another copy, unresolved V genes explain less than half of these, and the others have no known cause. Recorded for this sample are some 160,000 clones; approximately 89% of them occurred a single time. The top ten clones comprise less than 5.5% of the sample. In light of the paper, this sample's time point label describes: baseline before first vaccination. The sequenced sample was peripheral blood, obtained on day 0 of AZD1222 vaccination. The receptor source for this set is an adult in good health.

V usage is TRBV19 and J usage is TRBJ1-4; D is uncertain. Germline-derived CDR1 and CDR2 are LNHDA and SQIVND (reference sequence). V shed 5 bases and J shed 7 bases, with 8 bases lying between them. The length of the CDR3 is 12 residues. CDR3 DNA: TGTGCCAGTAGTCCGGATGTTGAAAAACTGTTTTTT. This translates into CASSPDVEKLFF.

J is TRBJ2-3 and V is TRBV10-3, with 9 bases matching TRBD2. Germline trimming cut 7 bases from V and 9 bases from J; bases unmatched to any gene: 14. The CDR3 is 15 residues long. Looked up from germline, CDR1 is ENHRY and CDR2 is SYGVKD. The CDR3 nucleotides are TGTGCCATCACAGCCCTGGGTTTAGCGGGAGACACGCAGTATTTT. Its protein is CAITALGLAGDTQYF.

The sample holds many counts of this clone. V and J are TRBV6-4 and TRBJ2-1, with 7 bases matching TRBD2. V shed 0 bases and J 4 bases; nucleotides not matched to a gene: 0. Germline V gene lookup returns CDR1 MRHNA and CDR2 SNTAGT. The CDR3 totals 14 residues. The CDR3 protein is CASSDSSGYNEQFF. CDR3 in DNA: TGTGCCAGCAGTGACTCTAGCGGGTACAATGAGCAGTTCTTC.

The chain uses TRBV29-1 and TRBJ1-3, with TRBD1 identical over 7 bases. Germline-derived CDR1 and CDR2 are SQVTM and ANQGSEA. This CDR3 region has 13 residues. The ends lost 4 bases at V and 7 bases at J; junction bases unmatched: 7. Here the CDR3 reads CSVGVRGLNTIYF. In DNA, the CDR3 is TGCAGCGTTGGCGTGAGGGGGCTGAACACCATATATTTT.

The chain joins TRBV3-1 (or the pseudogene TRBV3-2) to TRBJ2-5; D not certain. The germline gives CDR1 LGHDT, CDR2 YNNKEL (reference sequence). The V end was cut by 3 bases, the J end by 2 bases, with 16 bases between. The CDR3 spans 16 residues. CDR3 amino acids: CASSHPRVMGQETQYF. Written as DNA, the CDR3 is TGTGCCAGCAGCCATCCCCGTGTGATGGGGCAAGAGACCCAGTACTTC.

The chain recombines TRBV3-1 (or the pseudogene TRBV3-2) with TRBJ2-7; D is uncertain. The CDR3 is 13 residues long. Trimming shortened V by 0 bases and J by 3 bases, and 6 bases separated the two germline ends. The germline V gene has CDR1 LGHDT and CDR2 YNNKEL (reference sequence). Here the CDR3 DNA reads TGTGCCAGCAGCCAAGATATGGGCTACGAGCAGTACTTC. It yields the protein CASSQDMGYEQYF.

The J gene is TRBJ1-2, the V gene TRBV19, with D maybe TRBD1 (5 bases). The germline gives CDR1 LNHDA, CDR2 SQIVND (reference sequence). Trimming pared 3 bases from V and 4 bases from J, leaving 12 bases between. The CDR3 extends over 14 amino acids. For the CDR3, the DNA is TGTGCCAGTAGTATCCCGGGTGGGGCCTATGGCTACACCTTC. This codes for CASSIPGGAYGYTF. The variable domain in full, completed from reference TRBV19 and TRBJ1-2, reads DGGITQSPKYLFRKEGQNVTLSCEQNLNHDAMYWYRQDPGQGLRLIYYSQIVNDFQKGDIAEGYSVSREKKESFPLTVTSAQKNPTAFYLCASSIPGGAYGYTFGSGTRLTVV.

The chain uses TRBV27 and TRBJ1-4; 9 nucleotides align to TRBD1. The length of the CDR3 is 17 residues. Germline V gene lookup returns CDR1 MNHEY and CDR2 SMNVEV (reference sequence). After removal of 0 bases from V and 7 bases from J, the junction contained 9 bases not matched to a gene. CDR3 bases: TGTGCCAGCAGTTTATCCCCACCGGGACAGGGATCTGAAAAACTGTTTTTT. Translating gives CASSLSPPGQGSEKLFF.

This clone occurred a few times. The V gene is TRBV7-2, the J gene TRBJ2-1; 7 nucleotides line up with TRBD1. This CDR3 comprises 12 residues. Germline V gene sequence: CDR1 SGHTA, CDR2 FQGNSA. Trimming removed 6 bases from V and 12 bases from J; junction bases left unmatched: 8. The chain's CDR3 is CASSLTGALQFF. CDR3 DNA: TGTGCCAGCAGTTTAACAGGGGCACTGCAGTTCTTC.

The chain has TRBV6-2 or TRBV6-3 and TRBJ2-7, with 7 bases fitting TRBD1. Germline trimming cut 4 bases from V and 2 bases from J; bases unmatched to any gene: 11. Germline CDR1 is MNHEY and CDR2 is SVGEGT. The CDR3 sequence is 16 residues long. Written as DNA, the CDR3 is TGTGCCAGCAGTTTCCCCCGGGACAGCCTAACCTACGAGCAGTACTTC. Translating it yields CASSFPRDSLTYEQYF.